The 17 T cell receptor beta chains below come from one sample, sequenced in a study of shared clonotypes between healthy human individuals. TCRdb's table, derived via immunoSEQ multiplex PCR, lists solely in-frame clones and lacks some. Of about 110,000 clones listed, more than 65% are singletons. Source material: memory CD8+ T cells sorted from blood. Subset reported: CD45RO+ cells pooled with CCR7-negative TemRA cells. The receptors shown here come from a woman aged 25-40 years in good health.

This clone occurred a few times. The CDR3 region is CASRRQGTYEQYF. The CDR3 region has the DNA TGTGCCAGTAGGAGACAGGGTACCTACGAGCAGTACTTC. The V and J genes are TRBV19 and TRBJ2-7, with TRBD1 identical over 7 bases. With V trimmed by 6 bases and J by 2 bases, 4 bases remained unmatched. Germline CDR1 and CDR2: LNHDA and SQIVND (reference sequence). The CDR3 runs 13 residues.

The chain employs TRBV20-1 and TRBJ2-7; no clear D gene. Trimming shortened V by 5 bases and J by 4 bases, and 9 bases separated the two germline ends. The CDR3 spans 11 residues. In germline, CDR1 is DFQATT, CDR2 SNEGSKA (reference sequence). The CDR3: CSAPHLYEQYF. CDR3 nucleotide sequence: TGCAGTGCTCCCCACCTTTACGAGCAGTACTTC.

This rearrangement joins TRBV27 to TRBJ1-1; 7 bases match TRBD1. This CDR3 has 15 amino acids. V shed 3 bases, J shed 0 bases, and the junction held 4 bases outside the gene matches. CDR1 MNHEY and CDR2 SMNVEV come from the germline V gene (reference sequence). CDR3 bases: TGTGCCAGCAGTTTTCAGACAGGGCTGAACACTGAAGCTTTCTTT. It yields the protein CASSFQTGLNTEAFF.

This chain links TRBV28 with TRBJ1-5; D is unresolved. There are 13 residues in the CDR3. Germline V CDR1 and CDR2: MDHEN, SYDVKM. Trimming left V 5 bases short and J 5 bases short, with 10 bases between. This chain's CDR3 is CASSKGWHQPQHF. In DNA, the CDR3 is TGTGCCAGCAGTAAGGGTTGGCATCAGCCCCAGCATTTT.

V and J are TRBV19 and TRBJ2-1; TRBD2 matches at 7 bases. Germline loops: CDR1 LNHDA, CDR2 SQIVND (reference sequence). The CDR3 is made up of 15 amino acids. The V and J ends lost 2 bases and 4 bases, in that order; junction bases with no gene match: 5. The CDR3 DNA reads TGTGCCAGTAGTATAACTAGCGCTCCATACAATGAGCAGTTCTTC. Protein: CASSITSAPYNEQFF.

This clone has ten or more counts. This sequence joins TRBV28 and TRBJ1-5, with D unresolved. The germline V gene encodes CDR1 MDHEN and CDR2 SYDVKM. The ends were cut back, 4 bases at V and 9 bases at J, with 19 bases in the middle. This CDR3 has 15 amino acids. The CDR3 reads CASSSAQAEIAPQHF. The CDR3 nucleotides read TGTGCCAGCAGTTCCGCGCAGGCCGAAATAGCGCCCCAGCATTTT.

The V call is TRBV4-2, the J call TRBJ1-2, with D perhaps matching TRBD1 (6 bases). V shed 0 bases and J shed 5 bases, with 16 bases lying between them. This CDR3 region has 16 residues. Germline-derived CDR1 and CDR2 are LGHNA and YNFKEQ. The CDR3 region has the DNA TGTGCCAGCAGCCAAGATCGTGGGGGCTGGGTTTATGGCTACACCTTC. The encoded protein is CASSQDRGGWVYGYTF.

The chain uses TRBV28 and TRBJ1-2; a weak D match, TRBD1 (6 bases). The CDR3 loop spans 17 amino acids. Germline CDR1 is MDHEN and CDR2 is SYDVKM. Trimming removed 3 bases from V and 5 bases from J, with 22 bases in between. The CDR3 DNA follows: TGTGCCAGCAGTTTTTCCTGGGGCCGGGGGCCCGTTTATGGCTACACCTTC. This sequence encodes CASSFSWGRGPVYGYTF.

This chain uses TRBV6-6 with TRBJ1-3, with 8 bases fitting TRBD1. V lost 4 bases, J lost 5 bases, and 4 bases stayed unmatched. The CDR3 is 14 amino acids. CDR1 is MNHNY and CDR2 is SVGAGI in the germline V gene (reference sequence). CDR3 DNA sequence: TGTGCCAGCAGTTCAGGACAGGGCCGAAACACCATATATTTT. Protein product: CASSSGQGRNTIYF.

This clone was detected many times. The chain recombines TRBV7-6 with TRBJ2-1; 14 positions agree with TRBD2. The CDR3 has 16 residues. Germline V gene sequence: CDR1 SGHVS, CDR2 FNYEAQ. V shed 3 bases and J 6 bases; nucleotides not matched to a gene: 4. CDR3 DNA: TGTGCCAGCAGCTTGGGACTAGCGGGAGTAGGCAATGAGCAGTTCTTC. It is translated as CASSLGLAGVGNEQFF.

This clone has only one observation. A read error likely explains this, since a far larger clone differs by one base. The rearrangement links TRBV6-1 to TRBJ1-5; tentatively, D is TRBD1 (5 bases). The ends were cut back, 1 base at V and 2 bases at J, with 12 bases in the middle. The length of the CDR3 is 16 residues. Germline V gene data show CDR1 as MNHNS and CDR2 as SASEGT. CDR3 nucleotides: TGTGCCAGCAGTGAAGACGGGGGTGCGGGCAATCAGCCCCAGCATTTT. The encoded protein is CASSEDGGAGNQPQHF.

The chain employs TRBV19 and TRBJ2-7; tentatively, D is TRBD1 (5 bases). The germline V gene has CDR1 LNHDA and CDR2 SQIVND (reference sequence). The length of the CDR3 is 13 residues. With 2 bases removed from V and 3 bases from J, the gap between germline ends came to 8 bases. CDR3 region: CASSIYQGYEQYF. The CDR3 DNA sequence: TGTGCCAGTAGTATATACCAGGGCTACGAGCAGTACTTC.

The genes are TRBV6-5 and TRBJ2-7; 9 bases line up with TRBD2. Germline values: CDR1 MNHEY, CDR2 SVGAGI. CDR3 length: 15 residues. Unmatched junction bases numbered 8, after V lost 4 bases and J lost 4 bases. The CDR3 bases are TGTGCCAGCAGTTTCACCGGGACTAGCAAGTACGAGCAGTACTTC. Its translation: CASSFTGTSKYEQYF.

This chain connects TRBV27 to TRBJ2-5, with TRBD1 matching over 7 bases. The CDR3 totals 15 residues. CDR1 and CDR2 (germline): MNHEY, SMNVEV (reference sequence). The ends lost 6 bases at V and 4 bases at J; junction bases unmatched: 11. The CDR3 sequence is CASRPLTGNGETQYF. The CDR3 DNA is TGTGCCAGCAGACCACTGACAGGGAACGGAGAGACCCAGTACTTC.

The chain combines TRBV6-1 with TRBJ2-7, with a weak D call TRBD2 (5 bases). Trimming left V 8 bases short and J 0 bases short, with 11 bases between. CDR3 length equals 13 residues. From germline, CDR1 is MNHNS and CDR2 SASEGT. CDR3 nucleotides: TGTGCCAGCGTGGACTCGAGCTCCTACGAGCAGTACTTC. Protein: CASVDSSSYEQYF.

The chain is built from TRBV4-1 and TRBJ1-4, with 11 bases matching TRBD1. Germline CDR1 is MGHRA and CDR2 is YSYEKL. V lost 0 bases and J lost 7; bases outside the gene matches: 1. CDR3 size: 15 residues. The CDR3 sequence is CASSQEGTGGEKLFF. CDR3 coding DNA: TGCGCCAGCAGCCAAGAAGGGACAGGGGGTGAAAAACTGTTTTTT.

This clone was seen a handful of times. The gene calls are TRBV18 and TRBJ1-1; D uncertain. This CDR3 has 15 residues. CDR1 is KGHSH, CDR2 LQKENI, per germline. V lost 4 bases and J lost 3, with 15 bases in between. The CDR3 loop reads CASSRSLTPDTEAFF. CDR3 in DNA: TGTGCCAGCTCACGTAGTCTTACCCCCGACACTGAAGCTTTCTTT. Variable domain in full (rest from reference TRBV18 and TRBJ1-1): NAGVMQNPRHLVRRRGQEARLRCSPMKGHSHVYWYRQLPEEGLKFMVYLQKENIIDESGMPKERFSAEFPKEGPSILRIQQVVRGDSAAYFCASSRSLTPDTEAFFGQGTRLTVV.